Below are 10 T cell receptor beta chains sequenced from a single sample in a study of blood T cell repertoires in COVID-19. Method: immunoSEQ multiplex PCR; TCRdb's copy keeps in-frame clones and lacks some. The sample lists approximately 250,000 clones, 84% occurring once. The sample taken for sequencing was peripheral blood. The receptors shown here come from a woman aged 40 to 50 who had recovered from COVID-19.

The rearrangement joins TRBV24-1 to TRBJ2-5; TRBD1 is a possible D gene (6 bases). The germline V gene encodes CDR1 KGHDR and CDR2 SFDVKD. The CDR3 consists of 13 residues. The V end was cut by 4 bases, the J end by 3 bases, with 8 bases between. This chain's CDR3 is CATSEGAEETQYF. The CDR3 DNA sequence: TGTGCCACCAGTGAGGGGGCTGAAGAGACCCAGTACTTC.

The J gene is TRBJ2-5, the V gene TRBV25-1; D is undetermined. The V and J ends lost 4 bases and 5 bases respectively, with 5 bases between them. Germline V gene lookup returns CDR1 MGHDK and CDR2 SYGVNS. The CDR3 is made up of 11 amino acids. The CDR3 sequence is CASSVVETQYF. The CDR3 DNA follows: TGTGCCAGCAGTGTCGTGGAGACCCAGTACTTC.

This sequence joins TRBV5-1 and TRBJ1-3; weak D call: TRBD1 (5 bases). CDR1 is SGHRS and CDR2 is YFSETQ in the germline V gene. The CDR3 runs to 16 residues. The ends were cut back, 1 base at V and 0 bases at J, with 11 bases in the middle. The CDR3 is CASSLQGTSSGNTIYF. The CDR3 region has the DNA TGCGCCAGCAGCTTGCAGGGTACCAGCTCTGGAAACACCATATATTTT.

This clone has just one count. The V and J genes are TRBV18 and TRBJ2-6; D possibly corresponds to TRBD2 (6 bases). Germline loops: CDR1 KGHSH, CDR2 LQKENI. With 5 bases removed from V and 0 bases from J, the gap between germline ends came to 8 bases. The CDR3 extends over 15 amino acids. CDR3 loop: CASSSGLSGANVLTF. The CDR3 coding sequence is TGTGCCAGCTCATCGGGACTCTCTGGGGCCAACGTCCTGACTTTC.

The V call is TRBV19, the J call TRBJ2-7; no reliable D call. The V end lost 5 bases, the J end lost 6 bases, and 11 bases lay between the germline ends. The CDR3 contains 12 residues. Germline loops: CDR1 LNHDA, CDR2 SQIVND (reference sequence). This CDR3 reads CASSGVSGEQYF. In nucleotides, the CDR3 is TGTGCCAGTAGTGGCGTCTCAGGCGAGCAGTACTTC.

The rearrangement joins TRBV7-8 to TRBJ2-1; 7 positions match TRBD1. J was trimmed by 3 bases and V by 5 bases; bases with no gene match: 4. Per germline, CDR1 SGHVS and CDR2 FQNEAQ. CDR3 length equals 14 residues. CDR3: CASSHAGGYNEQFF. As DNA, the CDR3 is TGTGCCAGCAGCCATGCAGGGGGCTACAATGAGCAGTTCTTC. Variable domain in full (rest from reference TRBV7-8 and TRBJ2-1): GAGVSQSPRYKVAKRGQDVALRCDPISGHVSLFWYQQALGQGPEFLTYFQNEAQLDKSGLPSDRFFAERPEGSVSTLKIQRTQQEDSAVYLCASSHAGGYNEQFFGPGTRLTVL.

The genes are TRBV5-1 and TRBJ1-2; D gene uncertain. Per the germline V gene, CDR1 is SGHRS and CDR2 is YFSETQ. This CDR3 contains 15 residues. Trimming left V 4 bases short and J 2 bases short, with 15 bases between. CDR3 DNA sequence: TGCGCCAGCAGCCCCCAGGTAGGTGTGAACTATGGCTACACCTTC. This codes for CASSPQVGVNYGYTF.

In its sample, this clone was seen a few times. The chain has TRBV18 and TRBJ1-2; TRBD1 agrees at 8 bases. The CDR3 consists of 14 residues. Germline trimming cut 3 bases from V and 6 bases from J; bases unmatched to any gene: 6. CDR1 KGHSH and CDR2 LQKENI come from the germline V gene. This CDR3 is CASSPRTGTHGYTF. The CDR3 DNA sequence: TGTGCCAGCTCACCCCGGACAGGGACCCATGGCTACACCTTC.

Comments on this clone: Mismatch with germline at one junction end may stem from a read error. The chain has TRBV7-2 and TRBJ2-7, with 7 bases fitting TRBD2. Germline assignment: CDR1 SGHTA and CDR2 FQGNSA. This CDR3 has 12 amino acids. The CDR3 is CASSVTSYQQYF. Written as DNA, the CDR3 is TGTGCCAGCAGCGTGACTAGCTACCAGCAGTACTTC. The full variable domain, its missing parts supplied by reference TRBV7-2 and TRBJ2-7, is GAGVSQSPSNKVTEKGKDVELRCDPISGHTALYWYRQSLGQGLEFLIYFQGNSAPDKSGLPSDRFSAERTGGSVSTLTIQRTQQEDSAVYLCASSVTSYQQYFGPGTRLTVT.

The rearrangement uses TRBV27 and TRBJ1-4, with D possibly TRBD1 on 6 matching bases. CDR1 MNHEY and CDR2 SMNVEV come from the germline V gene (reference sequence). V lost 5 bases to trimming and J lost 8 bases, with 18 bases between them. The CDR3 length is 15 residues. CDR3: CASSTRYRDREKLFF. Written as DNA, the CDR3 is TGTGCCAGCAGTACCCGATACAGGGATCGAGAAAAACTGTTTTTT.